This T cell receptor beta chain was identified in a study of blood T cell repertoires in COVID-19. Study summary: Samples taken during acute and convalescent COVID-19 were collected in the United States, Italy and Spain. T cells, B-cell-depleted T cells, or PBMCs provided the cDNA or gDNA that served as material.

Germline V gene lookup returns CDR1 LNHNV and CDR2 YYDKDF (reference sequence). Trimming took 1 base from V and 4 from J; bases not matched to a gene: 10. The length of the CDR3 is 17 residues. In the source study's methods: It was from reference gene primer amplification that nucleated cell counts were estimated. Clones were read by immunoSEQ multiplex PCR, and TCRdb kept only the in-frame ones, dropping some. V and J calls and clone size are copied from that table; D and trimming were computed from the DNA. This table holds approximately 230,000 clones, about 88% found once. This clone has just a few counts.

This TCR came from a woman aged 35 to 49 who had recovered from COVID-19. This chain joins TRBV15 and TRBJ1-5, with 7 nucleotides matching TRBD1. The specimen sequenced was peripheral blood. CDR3 sequence (DNA): TGTGCCACCAGCAGAGGTCAGGGGGTTAGGAGTAATCAGCCCCAGCATTTT. It specifies CATSRGQGVRSNQPQHF.